The following is a T cell receptor (beta chain) sequence with its context. This specimen belongs to a study of T cells in Graves' hyperthyroidism and ophthalmopathy. Looking at the study overall: Any treatment followed the collection of peripheral blood at initial diagnosis.

The V gene lost 0 bases and the J gene lost 0 bases, with 11 bases spanning the gap. Germline values: CDR1 DFQATT, CDR2 SNEGSKA (reference sequence). The CDR3 totals 15 residues. RNA transcripts yielded amplified TCR beta CDR3 regions. The HTBI set primed first-round TCR CDR3 RT-PCR. TCRdb fed the multiplex PCR reads into MiXCR, producing one record per CDR3 protein. The data contain around 400,000 distinct CDR3 sequences, about 13% of them seen just once; the ten biggest clones take up roughly 9.2%. Graves' hyperthyroidism qualified as stable when ophthalmopathy did not progress within 18 months. Exclusion followed for patients with uncontrolled infection, other autoimmune disease, pregnancy or lactation. PBMCs came from about 10 ml fresh peripheral blood.

The chain employs TRBV20-1 and TRBJ1-2, with D perhaps matching TRBD1 (5 bases). The sequenced sample consisted of blood. The receptor was isolated from a woman under 30 with Graves' hyperthyroidism. CDR3 amino acids: CSARDVRDANYGYTF. In DNA, the CDR3 is TGCAGTGCTAGAGATGTGAGGGACGCTAACTATGGCTACACCTTC.